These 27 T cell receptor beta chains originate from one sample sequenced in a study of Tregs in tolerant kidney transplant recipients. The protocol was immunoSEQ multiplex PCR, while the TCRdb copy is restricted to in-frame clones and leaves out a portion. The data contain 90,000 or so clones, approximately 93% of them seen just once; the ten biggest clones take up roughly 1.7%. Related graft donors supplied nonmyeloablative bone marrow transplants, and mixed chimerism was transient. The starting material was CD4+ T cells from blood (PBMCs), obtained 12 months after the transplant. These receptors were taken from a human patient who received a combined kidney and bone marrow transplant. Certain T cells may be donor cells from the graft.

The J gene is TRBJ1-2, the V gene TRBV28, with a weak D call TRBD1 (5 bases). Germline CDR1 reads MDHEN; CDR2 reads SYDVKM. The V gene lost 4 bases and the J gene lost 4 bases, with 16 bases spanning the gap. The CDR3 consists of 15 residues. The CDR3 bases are TGTGCCAGCAGTTCTCACCCGACAGCTACCTATGGCTACACCTTC. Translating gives CASSSHPTATYGYTF.

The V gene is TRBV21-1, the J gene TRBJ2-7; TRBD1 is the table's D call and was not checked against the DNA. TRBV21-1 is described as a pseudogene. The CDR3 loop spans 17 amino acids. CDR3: CASSKGGDRSKAYEQYF. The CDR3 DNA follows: TGTGCCAGCAGCAAAGGAGGGGACAGGAGTAAGGCCTACGAGCAGTACTTC.

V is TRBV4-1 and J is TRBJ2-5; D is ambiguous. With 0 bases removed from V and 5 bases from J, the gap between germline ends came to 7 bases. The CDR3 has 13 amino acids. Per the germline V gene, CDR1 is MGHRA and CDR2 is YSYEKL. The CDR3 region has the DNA TGCGCCAGCAGCCAAGATTCTCGGGAGACCCAGTACTTC. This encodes CASSQDSRETQYF.

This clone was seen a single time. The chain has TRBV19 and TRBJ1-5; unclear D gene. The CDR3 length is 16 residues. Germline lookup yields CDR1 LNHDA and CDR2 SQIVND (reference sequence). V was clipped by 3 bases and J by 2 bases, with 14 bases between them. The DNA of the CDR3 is TGTGCCAGTAGTATGTCCCCTGGTATAGGCAATCAGCCCCAGCATTTT. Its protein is CASSMSPGIGNQPQHF.

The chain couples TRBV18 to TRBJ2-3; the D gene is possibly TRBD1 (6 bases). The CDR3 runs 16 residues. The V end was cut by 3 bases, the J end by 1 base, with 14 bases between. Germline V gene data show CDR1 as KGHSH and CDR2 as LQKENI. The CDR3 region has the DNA TGTGCCAGCTCACCCGTCAGGGGTTTTGGCACAGATACGCAGTATTTT. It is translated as CASSPVRGFGTDTQYF.

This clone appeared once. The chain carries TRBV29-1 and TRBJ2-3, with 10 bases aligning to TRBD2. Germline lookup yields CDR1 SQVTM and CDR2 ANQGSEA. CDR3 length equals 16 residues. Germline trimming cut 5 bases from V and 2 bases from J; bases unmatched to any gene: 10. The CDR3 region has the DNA TGCAGCGTTCTTGCTAGCGGGGGTTTACACACAGATACGCAGTATTTT. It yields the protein CSVLASGGLHTDTQYF.

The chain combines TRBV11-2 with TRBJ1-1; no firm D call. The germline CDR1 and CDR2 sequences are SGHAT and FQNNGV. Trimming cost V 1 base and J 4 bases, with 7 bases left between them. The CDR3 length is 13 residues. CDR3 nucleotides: TGTGCCAGCAGCTTAGGCCGTAGCACTGAAGCTTTCTTT. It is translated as CASSLGRSTEAFF.

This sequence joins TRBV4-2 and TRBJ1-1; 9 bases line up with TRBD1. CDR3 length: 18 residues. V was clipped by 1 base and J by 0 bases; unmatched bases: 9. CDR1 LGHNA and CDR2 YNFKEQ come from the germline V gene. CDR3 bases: TGTGCCAGCAGCCAAGGGGTGGGGACAGGGAGCTTGAACACTGAAGCTTTCTTT. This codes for CASSQGVGTGSLNTEAFF.

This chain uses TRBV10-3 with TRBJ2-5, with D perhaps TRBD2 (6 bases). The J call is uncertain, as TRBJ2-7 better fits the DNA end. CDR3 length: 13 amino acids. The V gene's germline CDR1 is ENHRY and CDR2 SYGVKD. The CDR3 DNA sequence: TGTGCCATCGGGGGGACTGCAACCTACGAGCAGTACTTC. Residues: CAIGGTATYEQYF.

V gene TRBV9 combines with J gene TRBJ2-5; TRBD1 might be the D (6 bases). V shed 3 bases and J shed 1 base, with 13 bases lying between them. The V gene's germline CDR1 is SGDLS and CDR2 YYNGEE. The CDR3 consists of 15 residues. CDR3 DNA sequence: TGTGCCAGCAGCGGGCTAGGGGGAATCCAAGAGACCCAGTACTTC. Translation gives CASSGLGGIQETQYF.

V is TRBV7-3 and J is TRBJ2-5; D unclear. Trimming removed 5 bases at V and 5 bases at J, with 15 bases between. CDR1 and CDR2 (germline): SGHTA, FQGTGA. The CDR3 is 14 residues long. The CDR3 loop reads CASSPLPQWETQYF. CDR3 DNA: TGTGCCAGCAGCCCTCTGCCGCAGTGGGAGACCCAGTACTTC.

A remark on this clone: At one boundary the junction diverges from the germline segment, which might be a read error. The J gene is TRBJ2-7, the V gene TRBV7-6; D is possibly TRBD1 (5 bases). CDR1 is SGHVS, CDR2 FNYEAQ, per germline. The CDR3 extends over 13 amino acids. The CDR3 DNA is TGTGCCAGCAGCCCGACCTCAGGGTCCGCAAGCTGGTTC. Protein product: CASSPTSGSASWF.

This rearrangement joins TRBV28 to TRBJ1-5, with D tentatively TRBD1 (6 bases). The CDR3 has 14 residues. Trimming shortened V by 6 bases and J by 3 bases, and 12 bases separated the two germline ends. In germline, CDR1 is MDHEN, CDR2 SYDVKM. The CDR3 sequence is CASRIGQNNQPQHF. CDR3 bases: TGTGCCAGCAGGATAGGACAGAACAATCAGCCCCAGCATTTT.

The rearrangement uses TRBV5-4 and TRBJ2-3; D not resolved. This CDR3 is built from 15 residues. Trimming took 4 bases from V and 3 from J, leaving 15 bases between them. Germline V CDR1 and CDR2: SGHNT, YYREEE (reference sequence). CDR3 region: CASSPRQRSTDTQYF. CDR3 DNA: TGTGCCAGCAGCCCTAGGCAGCGATCAACAGATACGCAGTATTTT. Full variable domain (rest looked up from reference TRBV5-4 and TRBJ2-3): ETGVTQSPTHLIKTRGQQVTLRCSSQSGHNTVSWYQQALGQGPQFIFQYYREEENGRGNFPPRFSGLQFPNYSSELNVNALELDDSALYLCASSPRQRSTDTQYFGPGTRLTVL.

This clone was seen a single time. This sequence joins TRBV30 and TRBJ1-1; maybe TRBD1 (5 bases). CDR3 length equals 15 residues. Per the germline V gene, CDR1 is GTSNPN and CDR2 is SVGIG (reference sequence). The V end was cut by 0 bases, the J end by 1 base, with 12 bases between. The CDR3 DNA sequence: TGTGCCTGGAGTGTATTAACAGGAAGGAACACTGAAGCTTTCTTT. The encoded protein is CAWSVLTGRNTEAFF.

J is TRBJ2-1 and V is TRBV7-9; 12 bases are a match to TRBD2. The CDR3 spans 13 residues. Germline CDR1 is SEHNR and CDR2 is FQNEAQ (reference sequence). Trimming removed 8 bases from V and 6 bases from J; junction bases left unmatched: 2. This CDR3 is CASLAGGFNEQFF. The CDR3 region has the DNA TGTGCCAGCCTAGCGGGGGGGTTCAATGAGCAGTTCTTC.

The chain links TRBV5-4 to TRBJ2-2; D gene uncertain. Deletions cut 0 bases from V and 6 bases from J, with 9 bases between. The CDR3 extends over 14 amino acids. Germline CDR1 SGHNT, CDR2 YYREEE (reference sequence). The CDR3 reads CASSLVEPAGELFF. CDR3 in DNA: TGTGCCAGCAGCTTGGTCGAACCGGCCGGGGAGCTGTTTTTT.

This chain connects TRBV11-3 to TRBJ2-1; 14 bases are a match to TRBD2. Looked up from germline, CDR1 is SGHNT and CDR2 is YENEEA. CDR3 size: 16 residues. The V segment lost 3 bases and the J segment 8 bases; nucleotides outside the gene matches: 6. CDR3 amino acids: CASSFPGLAGVDEQFF. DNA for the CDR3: TGTGCCAGCAGCTTCCCGGGACTAGCGGGAGTTGATGAGCAGTTCTTC.

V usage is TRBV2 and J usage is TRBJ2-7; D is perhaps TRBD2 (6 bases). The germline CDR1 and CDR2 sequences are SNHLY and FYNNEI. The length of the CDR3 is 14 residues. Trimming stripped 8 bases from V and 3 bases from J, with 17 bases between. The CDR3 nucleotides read TGTGCCAGCCGCGGGACCCTGAGGGACTACGAGCAGTACTTC. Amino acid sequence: CASRGTLRDYEQYF. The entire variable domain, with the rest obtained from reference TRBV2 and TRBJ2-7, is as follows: EPEVTQTPSHQVTQMGQEVILRCVPISNHLYFYWYRQILGQKVEFLVSFYNNEISEKSEIFDDQFSVERPDGSNFTLKIRSTKLEDSAMYFCASRGTLRDYEQYFGPGTRLTVT.

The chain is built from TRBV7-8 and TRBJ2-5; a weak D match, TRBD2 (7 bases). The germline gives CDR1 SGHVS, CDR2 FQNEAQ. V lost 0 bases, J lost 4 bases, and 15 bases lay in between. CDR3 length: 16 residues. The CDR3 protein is CASSLAGGGLRETQYF. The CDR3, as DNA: TGTGCCAGCAGCTTAGCGGGGGGGGGCCTCCGAGAGACCCAGTACTTC.

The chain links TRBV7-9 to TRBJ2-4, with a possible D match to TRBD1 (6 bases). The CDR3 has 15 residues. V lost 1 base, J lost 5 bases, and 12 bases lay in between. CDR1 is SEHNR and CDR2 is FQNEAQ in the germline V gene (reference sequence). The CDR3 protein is CASSLEGYRENIQYF. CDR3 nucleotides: TGTGCCAGCAGCTTAGAAGGGTACAGGGAAAACATTCAGTACTTC. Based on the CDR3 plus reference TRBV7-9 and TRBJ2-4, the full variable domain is DTGVSQNPRHKITKRGQNVTFRCDPISEHNRLYWYRQTLGQGPEFLTYFQNEAQLEKSRLLSDRFSAERPKGSFSTLEIQRTEQGDSAMYLCASSLEGYRENIQYFGAGTRLSVL.

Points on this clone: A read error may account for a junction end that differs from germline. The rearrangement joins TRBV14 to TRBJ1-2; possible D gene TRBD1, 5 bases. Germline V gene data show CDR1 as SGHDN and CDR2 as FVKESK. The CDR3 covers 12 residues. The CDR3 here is CASSQGEAGRLF. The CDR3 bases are TGTGCCAGCAGCCAAGGCGAGGCAGGGCGACTCTTC.

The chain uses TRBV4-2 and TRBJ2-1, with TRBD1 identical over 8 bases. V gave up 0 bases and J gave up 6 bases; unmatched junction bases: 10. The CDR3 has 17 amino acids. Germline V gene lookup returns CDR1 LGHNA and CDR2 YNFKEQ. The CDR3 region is CASSQDEARQGTNEQFF. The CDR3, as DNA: TGTGCCAGCAGCCAAGATGAGGCGAGACAGGGGACCAATGAGCAGTTCTTC.

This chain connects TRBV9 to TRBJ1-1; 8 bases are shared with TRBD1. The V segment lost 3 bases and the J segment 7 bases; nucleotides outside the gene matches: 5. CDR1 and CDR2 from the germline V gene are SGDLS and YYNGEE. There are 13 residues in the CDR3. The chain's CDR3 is CASSAQGANEAFF. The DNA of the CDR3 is TGTGCCAGCAGCGCGCAGGGGGCGAATGAAGCTTTCTTT.

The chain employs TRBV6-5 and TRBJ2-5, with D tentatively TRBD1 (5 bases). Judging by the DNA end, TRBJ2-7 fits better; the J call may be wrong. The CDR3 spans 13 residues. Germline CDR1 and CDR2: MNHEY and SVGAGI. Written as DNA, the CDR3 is TGTGCCAGCAGTCGGACACCGACCTACGAGCAGTACTTC. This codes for CASSRTPTYEQYF.

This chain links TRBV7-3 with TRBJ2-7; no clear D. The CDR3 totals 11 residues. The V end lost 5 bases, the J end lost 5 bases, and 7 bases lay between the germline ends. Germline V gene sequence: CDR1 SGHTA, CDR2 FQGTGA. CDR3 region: CASSPRDEQYF. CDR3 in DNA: TGTGCCAGCAGCCCCCGGGACGAGCAGTACTTC.

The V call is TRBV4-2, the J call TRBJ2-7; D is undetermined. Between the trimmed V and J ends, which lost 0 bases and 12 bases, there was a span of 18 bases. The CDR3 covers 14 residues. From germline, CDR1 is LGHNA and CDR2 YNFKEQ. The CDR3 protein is CASSQESPASLRYF. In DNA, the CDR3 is TGTGCCAGCAGCCAAGAGTCGCCGGCTAGTCTACGGTACTTC.